This TCR beta chain originates from a study of cytomegalovirus exposure and HLA in healthy donors. The V gene's germline CDR1 is SGHVS and CDR2 FNYEAQ. V lost 0 bases to trimming and J lost 5 bases; unmatched junction nucleotides: 1. The CDR3 totals 13 residues. The study's findings and limits: In a later analysis, a missense DCLRE1C variant was linked to TCR beta V- and J-gene trimming. According to an earlier analysis, most TCR beta V segments yielded productive rearrangements about 90% or about 30% of the time. With further analysis later on, most CMV-associated TCR beta chains appeared HLA-restricted.

Primers included in the PCR were 60 Vbeta and 13 Jbeta primers. This table comes from immunoSEQ multiplex PCR, and its TCRdb copy is limited to in-frame clones, with some not included. The sample has some 120,000 clones, around 84% seen once. Comment on this clone: Its antigen is currently unknown.

Regarding donors, all were healthy bone marrow donors. J is TRBJ2-7 and V is TRBV7-6, with 7 bases aligning to TRBD1. The sequenced material came from PBMCs. This TCR was sampled from a woman in her thirties or forties in good health and CMV-seronegative. CDR3 region: CASSLAGGHEQYF. CDR3 coding DNA: TGTGCCAGCAGCTTAGCAGGGGGCCACGAGCAGTACTTC.